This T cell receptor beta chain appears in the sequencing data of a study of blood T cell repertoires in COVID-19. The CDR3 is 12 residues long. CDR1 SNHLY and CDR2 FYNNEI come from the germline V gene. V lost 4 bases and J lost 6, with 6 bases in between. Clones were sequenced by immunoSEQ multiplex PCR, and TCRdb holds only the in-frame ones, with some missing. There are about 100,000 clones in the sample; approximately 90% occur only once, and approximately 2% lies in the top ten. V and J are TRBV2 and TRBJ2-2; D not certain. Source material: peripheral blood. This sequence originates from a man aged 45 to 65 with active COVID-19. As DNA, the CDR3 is TGTGCCAGCAGTGGTACAGCCGGGGAGCTGTTTTTT. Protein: CASSGTAGELFF. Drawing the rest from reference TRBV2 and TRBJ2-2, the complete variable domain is EPEVTQTPSHQVTQMGQEVILRCVPISNHLYFYWYRQILGQKVEFLVSFYNNEISEKSEIFDDQFSVERPDGSNFTLKIRSTKLEDSAMYFCASSGTAGELFFGEGSRLTVL.